This T cell receptor beta chain was obtained from a study of beta chain features in type 1 diabetes. A CD45RO/CCR7/CD25/CD127/CD95/CD27 panel sorted naive, central memory, regulatory and stem cell-like memory CD4+ cells. With respect to this clone: The antigen remains undetermined.

CDR1 and CDR2 (germline): SEHNR, FQNEAQ (reference sequence). Trimming removed 10 bases at V and 1 base at J, with 18 bases between. The CDR3 is made up of 15 amino acids. Study-level results: For patients, the naive, central memory and Treg TCRB repertoires appeared more alike than for healthy donors. Insertions at VDJ junctions were less frequent in type 1 diabetes patients. These patients also deleted more nucleotides at the same junctions. A moderate, significant TCRB CDR3 shortening appeared in type 1 diabetes across four CD4+ subsets.

As every portion of the isolated RNA was reverse transcribed, the sequencing read expressed TCRB transcripts. Using immunoSEQ multiplex PCR, the repertoire was profiled, and TCRdb retains in-frame clones only, with some absent. This table holds around 710,000 clones, around 11% found once. The source is a man in his thirties or forties with type 1 diabetes. The chain carries TRBV7-9 and TRBJ2-3, with D maybe TRBD1 (6 bases). The sequenced material came from naive CD4+ T cells from blood. This CDR3 reads CAIGNRDFRTDTQYF. CDR3 DNA: TGTGCCATCGGAAACAGGGATTTTCGCACAGATACGCAGTATTTT.